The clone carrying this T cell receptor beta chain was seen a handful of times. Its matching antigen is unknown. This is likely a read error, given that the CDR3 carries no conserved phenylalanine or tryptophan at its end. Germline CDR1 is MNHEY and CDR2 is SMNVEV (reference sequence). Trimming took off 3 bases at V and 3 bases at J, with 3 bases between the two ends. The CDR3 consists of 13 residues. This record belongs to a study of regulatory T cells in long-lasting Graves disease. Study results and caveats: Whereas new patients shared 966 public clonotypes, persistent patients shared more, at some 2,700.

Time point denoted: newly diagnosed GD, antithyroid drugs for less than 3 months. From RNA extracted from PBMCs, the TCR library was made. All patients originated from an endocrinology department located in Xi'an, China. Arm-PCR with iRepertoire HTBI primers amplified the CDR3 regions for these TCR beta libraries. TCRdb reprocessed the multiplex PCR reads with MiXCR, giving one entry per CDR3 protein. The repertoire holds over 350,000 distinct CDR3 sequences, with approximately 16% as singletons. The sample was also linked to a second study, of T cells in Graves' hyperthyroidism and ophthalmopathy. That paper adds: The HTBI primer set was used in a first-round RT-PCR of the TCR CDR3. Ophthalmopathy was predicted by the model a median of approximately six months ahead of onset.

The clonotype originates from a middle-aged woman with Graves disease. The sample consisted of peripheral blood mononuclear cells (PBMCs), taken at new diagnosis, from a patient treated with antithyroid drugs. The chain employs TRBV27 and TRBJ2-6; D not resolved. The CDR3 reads CASSLSGANVLTL. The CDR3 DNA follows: TGTGCCAGCAGTTTGAGTGGGGCCAACGTCCTGACTCTC.